This is a list of T cell receptor beta chains from one sample in a study of spatial heterogeneity in lung cancer. TCRdb used MiXCR to reprocess the 5' RACE reads, holding one entry per CDR3 protein. The sample has 80,000 to 95,000 distinct CDR3 sequences, 7% to 9% seen once. Source: PBMCs, taken at surgery. These receptors were obtained from a male donor with early-stage non-small cell lung cancer. CDR3s include the opening cysteine and the closing phenylalanine or tryptophan. The D gene is left open where the match is weak. Rows may omit the clone size; those that give it use once, few, many or a size class.

>TRBJ1-1|TRBV29-1|many|-
CSVGLTGTLNTEAFF
TGCAGCGTTGGCCTAACCGGGACGTTGAACACTGAAGCTTTCTTT
>TRBJ2-5|TRBV7-6|-|-
CASSSRWDQETQYF
TGTGCCAGCAGCTCTCGGTGGGACCAAGAGACCCAGTACTTC
>TRBJ2-2|TRBV5-1|few|TRBD1
CVSRTTGTTGELFF
TGCGTCAGCAGGACGACAGGGACCACCGGGGAGCTGTTTTTT
>TRBJ2-4|TRBV19|many|TRBD2
CASSINPGGNIQYF
TGTGCCAGTAGTATTAACCCGGGGGGAAACATTCAGTACTTC
>TRBJ2-1|TRBV5-1|-|TRBD2
CASRGGLAGVFNEQFF
TGCGCCAGCAGAGGAGGACTAGCGGGGGTTTTCAATGAGCAGTTCTTC
>TRBJ2-5|TRBV28|-|-
CASYRGNQETQYF
TGTGCCAGCTATAGAGGTAACCAAGAGACCCAGTACTTC
>TRBJ2-3|TRBV3-1|many|-
CASSQFLARDTQYF
TGTGCCAGCAGCCAGTTTCTAGCGCGCGATACGCAGTATTTT
>TRBJ2-1|TRBV6-1|many|-
CATDWNEQFF
TGTGCCACCGATTGGAATGAGCAGTTCTTC
>TRBJ1-5|TRBV4-3|-|-
CASSQHRSNQPQHF
TGCGCCAGCAGCCAACACAGGAGCAATCAGCCCCAGCATTTT
>TRBJ1-2|TRBV20-1|many|-
CSARQSYGYTF
TGCAGTGCTCGACAGAGCTATGGCTACACCTTC
>TRBJ2-2|TRBV7-3|-|-
CASSPRMNTGELFF
TGTGCCAGCAGCCCCCGAATGAACACCGGGGAGCTGTTTTTT
>TRBJ2-7|TRBV6-2/TRBV6-3|-|TRBD2
CASSKSGSGREQYF
TGTGCCAGCAGTAAAAGCGGGAGTGGAAGGGAGCAGTACTTC
>TRBJ2-5|TRBV7-2|few|-
CASNYDVETQYF
TGTGCCAGCAACTACGACGTTGAGACCCAGTACTTC
>TRBJ2-3|TRBV20-1|many|TRBD2
CSARDPGTSAGDTQYF
TGCAGTGCTAGAGATCCGGGGACTAGCGCCGGGGATACGCAGTATTTT
>TRBJ2-7|TRBV6-5|-|-
CASSAGISYEQYF
TGTGCCAGCAGTGCAGGGATTTCCTACGAGCAGTACTTC
>TRBJ2-2|TRBV5-1|-|TRBD2
CASSGTSGTGELFF
TGCGCCAGCAGTGGGACTAGCGGGACCGGGGAGCTGTTTTTT
>TRBJ2-1|TRBV20-1|few|TRBD1
CSANRGAVNEQFF
TGCAGTGCTAACAGGGGGGCCGTCAATGAGCAGTTCTTC
>TRBJ2-1|TRBV5-1|few|-
CASSLQRNEQFF
TGCGCCAGCAGCCTCCAACGCAATGAGCAGTTCTTC
>TRBJ2-7|TRBV21-1|many|-
CASSSREQYF
TGTGCCAGCAGCTCTCGGGAGCAGTACTTC
>TRBJ2-7|TRBV28|-|TRBD1
CASQLQGIPYEQYF
TGTGCCAGCCAATTACAGGGGATCCCCTACGAGCAGTACTTC
>TRBJ2-7|TRBV20-1|-|-
CSARGVKSTPYEQYF
TGCAGTGCTAGAGGGGTGAAGAGTACCCCCTACGAGCAGTACTTC
>TRBJ2-2|TRBV28|many|TRBD2
CASSLITSGRLGELFF
TGTGCCAGCAGTTTAATCACTAGCGGGAGATTGGGGGAGCTGTTTTTT
>TRBJ2-3|TRBV29-1|-|-
CSVDPDSTDTQYF
TGCAGCGTTGACCCGGACAGCACAGATACGCAGTATTTT
>TRBJ2-1|TRBV5-1|-|-
CASSLADNSYNEQFF
TGCGCCAGCAGCTTGGCCGACAATTCCTACAATGAGCAGTTCTTC
>TRBJ2-5|TRBV7-9|-|-
CASRETMGTQYF
TGTGCCAGCAGAGAGACAATGGGGACCCAGTACTTC
>TRBJ1-1|TRBV29-1|many|TRBD1
CGGETGMNTEAFF
TGCGGGGGTGAGACAGGGATGAACACTGAAGCTTTCTTT